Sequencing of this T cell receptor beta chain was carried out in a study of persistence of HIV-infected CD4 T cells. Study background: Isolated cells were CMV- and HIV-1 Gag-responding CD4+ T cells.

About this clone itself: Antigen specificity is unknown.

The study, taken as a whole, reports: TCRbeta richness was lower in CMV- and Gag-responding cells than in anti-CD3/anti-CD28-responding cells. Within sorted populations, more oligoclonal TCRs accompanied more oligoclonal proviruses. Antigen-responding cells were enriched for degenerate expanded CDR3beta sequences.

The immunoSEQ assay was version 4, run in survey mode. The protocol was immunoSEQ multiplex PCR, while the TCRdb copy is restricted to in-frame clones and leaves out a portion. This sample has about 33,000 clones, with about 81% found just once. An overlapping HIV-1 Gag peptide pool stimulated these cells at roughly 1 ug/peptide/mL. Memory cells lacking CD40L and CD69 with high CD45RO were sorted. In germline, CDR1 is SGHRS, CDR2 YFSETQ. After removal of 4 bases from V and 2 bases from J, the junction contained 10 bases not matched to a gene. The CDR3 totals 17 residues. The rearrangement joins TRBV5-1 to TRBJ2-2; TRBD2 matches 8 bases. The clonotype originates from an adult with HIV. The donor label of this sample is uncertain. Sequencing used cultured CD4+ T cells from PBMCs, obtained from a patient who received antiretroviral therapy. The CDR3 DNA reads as TGCGCCAGCAGCCCCCTCCCGGGGGGGCTAAACACCGGGGAGCTGTTTTTT. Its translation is CASSPLPGGLNTGELFF. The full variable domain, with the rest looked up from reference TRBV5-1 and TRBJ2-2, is KAGVTQTPRYLIKTRGQQVTLSCSPISGHRSVSWYQQTPGQGLQFLFEYFSETQRNKGNFPGRFSGRQFSNSRSEMNVSTLELGDSALYLCASSPLPGGLNTGELFFGEGSRLTVL.